These 27 T cell receptor beta chains share one sample of origin, sequenced in a study of T cell clones after liver transplantation. TCRdb's copy holds only in-frame clones and misses some; the assay was immunoSEQ multiplex PCR. In the table there are 65,000 to 80,000 clones, approximately 80% of which are singletons. Sequenced here: CD4+ T cells from blood, sampled before liver transplant. Source of these receptors: a human donor who received a liver transplant.

The chain joins TRBV10-3 to TRBJ2-2; 14 positions agree with TRBD2. V was pared by 6 bases and J by 2 bases, with 2 bases of the junction left unmatched. This CDR3 is built from 16 residues. The germline CDR1 and CDR2 sequences are ENHRY and SYGVKD. CDR3 in amino acids: CAIRGTSGRNTGELFF. CDR3 in DNA: TGTGCCATCAGAGGGACTAGCGGGAGAAACACCGGGGAGCTGTTTTTT.

The chain joins TRBV5-3 to TRBJ2-1, with D possibly matching TRBD2 (6 bases). TRBV5-3 is an open reading frame whose function is uncertain. The ends were cut back, 4 bases at V and 13 bases at J, with 21 bases in the middle. The CDR3 extends over 14 amino acids. The CDR3 here is CARSTGGTALLQFF. Here the CDR3 DNA reads TGTGCCAGAAGCACTGGGGGGACTGCCTTACTTCAGTTCTTC.

V gene TRBV5-4 combines with J gene TRBJ1-4, with D perhaps matching TRBD1 (6 bases). This CDR3 has 14 amino acids. CDR1 SGHNT and CDR2 YYREEE come from the germline V gene (reference sequence). The germline V and J ends were trimmed by 4 bases and 2 bases, with 9 bases remaining between them. CDR3 region: CASSLQGTNEKLFF. CDR3 sequence (DNA): TGTGCCAGCAGCCTGCAGGGGACTAATGAAAAACTGTTTTTT.

This clone has a handful of counts. J is TRBJ1-5 and V is TRBV19; no clear D gene. Trimming removed 5 bases from V and 1 base from J, with 9 bases in between. Looked up from germline, CDR1 is LNHDA and CDR2 is SQIVND (reference sequence). The CDR3 has 14 amino acids. CDR3 region: CASSYAVSNQPQHF. In DNA form, the CDR3 reads TGTGCCAGTAGTTATGCGGTAAGCAATCAGCCCCAGCATTTT.

The chain is built from TRBV5-1 and TRBJ2-2; D possibly corresponds to TRBD1 (5 bases). CDR3 length equals 16 residues. The germline V and J ends were trimmed by 4 bases and 1 base, with 14 bases remaining between them. The germline gives CDR1 SGHRS, CDR2 YFSETQ. CDR3 protein: CASSLRPTGNTGELFF. In DNA form, the CDR3 reads TGCGCCAGCAGCCTACGACCAACAGGGAACACCGGGGAGCTGTTTTTT.

The V and J genes are TRBV7-9 and TRBJ2-1, with 8 nucleotides matching TRBD1. This CDR3 contains 15 residues. J lost 4 bases, V lost 5 bases, and 7 bases had no gene match. Per the germline V gene, CDR1 is SEHNR and CDR2 is FQNEAQ (reference sequence). The CDR3 bases are TGTGCCAGCAGCAACGACAGGGGCCCTTACAATGAGCAGTTCTTC. This codes for CASSNDRGPYNEQFF.

This chain joins TRBV7-8 and TRBJ2-6; D call uncertain. CDR3 length: 15 residues. Deletions cut 1 base from V and 1 base from J, with 5 bases between. Per the germline V gene, CDR1 is SGHVS and CDR2 is FQNEAQ. CDR3 DNA sequence: TGTGCCAGCAGCTTAGGAGGTTCTGGGGCCAACGTCCTGACTTTC. Amino acids: CASSLGGSGANVLTF.

The chain is built from TRBV2 and TRBJ2-1, with D possibly matching TRBD1 (6 bases). The CDR3 extends over 14 amino acids. Germline CDR1 and CDR2: SNHLY and FYNNEI. The V end lost 6 bases, the J end lost 9 bases, and 18 bases lay between the germline ends. CDR3 residues: CASRERTVAGEQFF. CDR3 DNA: TGTGCCAGCAGGGAGAGGACAGTCGCAGGTGAGCAGTTCTTC.

This clone was counted between two and nine times. The chain links TRBV7-9 to TRBJ2-1; unclear D gene. The CDR3 loop spans 11 amino acids. Germline V CDR1 and CDR2: SEHNR, FQNEAQ (reference sequence). Trimming cost V 1 base and J 15 bases, with 10 bases left between them. The CDR3 protein is CASSLGQIWFF. The CDR3 DNA reads as TGTGCCAGCAGCTTAGGTCAAATTTGGTTCTTC.

The V call is TRBV11-3, the J call TRBJ2-5; D uncertain. The germline gives CDR1 SGHNT, CDR2 YENEEA. The CDR3 has 13 amino acids. Between the trimmed V and J ends, which lost 6 bases and 2 bases, there was a span of 10 bases. The CDR3 protein is CASSKGRQETQYF. The DNA of the CDR3 is TGTGCCAGCAGTAAAGGGCGGCAAGAGACCCAGTACTTC.

The gene calls are TRBV28 and TRBJ1-5, with 8 nucleotides matching TRBD1. The CDR3 length is 16 residues. CDR1 is MDHEN, CDR2 SYDVKM, per germline. V lost 5 bases to trimming and J lost 1 base; unmatched junction nucleotides: 7. CDR3 DNA sequence: TGTGCCAGCAGTAGGCCGGACAGGGCAAGCAATCAGCCCCAGCATTTT. Its translation: CASSRPDRASNQPQHF.

This rearrangement joins TRBV28 to TRBJ1-5; no reliable D call. The germline V gene encodes CDR1 MDHEN and CDR2 SYDVKM. Trimming stripped 5 bases from V and 3 bases from J, with 11 bases between. The CDR3 is 14 amino acids. CDR3 sequence reads: CASSQGRANQPQHF. The CDR3 nucleotides are TGTGCCAGCAGTCAAGGGAGGGCCAATCAGCCCCAGCATTTT.

This clone was seen once. The chain has TRBV6-4 and TRBJ1-5; 7 bases are shared with TRBD1. Trimming took 3 bases from V and 6 from J; bases not matched to a gene: 2. CDR1 and CDR2 (germline): MRHNA, SNTAGT. The CDR3 loop spans 13 amino acids. CDR3 sequence (DNA): TGTGCCAGCAGTGAGCAGGGGGGTCAGCCCCAGCATTTT. Protein product: CASSEQGGQPQHF.

This chain joins TRBV5-6 and TRBJ2-7; 8 bases map to TRBD2. The CDR3 loop spans 14 amino acids. Looked up from germline, CDR1 is SGHDT and CDR2 is YYEEEE. Trimming cost V 4 bases and J 3 bases; bases outside gene matches: 6. CDR3 region: CASSRGGRVYEQYF. DNA of the CDR3: TGTGCCAGCAGCCGGGGGGGCAGGGTCTACGAGCAGTACTTC. The full variable domain, its missing parts supplied by reference TRBV5-6 and TRBJ2-7, is DAGVTQSPTHLIKTRGQQVTLRCSPKSGHDTVSWYQQALGQGPQFIFQYYEEEERQRGNFPDRFSGHQFPNYSSELNVNALLLGDSALYLCASSRGGRVYEQYFGPGTRLTVT.

The V gene is TRBV28, the J gene TRBJ1-2, with a tentative D call TRBD1 (6 bases). Germline-derived CDR1 and CDR2 are MDHEN and SYDVKM. With 6 bases removed from V and 2 bases from J, the gap between germline ends came to 13 bases. CDR3 size: 14 residues. The CDR3 loop is CASRLPQGNYGYTF. DNA for the CDR3: TGTGCCAGCAGACTCCCCCAGGGGAACTATGGCTACACCTTC.

This clone was seen ten or more times. The rearrangement links TRBV30 to TRBJ1-4; no clear D gene. The CDR3 length is 12 residues. V was pared by 3 bases and J by 4 bases, with 6 bases between. The germline V gene encodes CDR1 GTSNPN and CDR2 SVGIG (reference sequence). DNA for the CDR3: TGTGCCTGGAGCCGCCGTAATGAAAAACTGTTTTTT. Its protein is CAWSRRNEKLFF.

The chain uses TRBV6-1 and TRBJ1-5, with D possibly matching TRBD1 (6 bases). Trimming removed 5 bases at V and 0 bases at J, with 11 bases between. This CDR3 contains 15 residues. Germline values: CDR1 MNHNS, CDR2 SASEGT. CDR3 protein: CASSHRENSNQPQHF. CDR3 sequence (DNA): TGTGCCAGCAGTCACAGGGAAAATAGCAATCAGCCCCAGCATTTT.

V and J are TRBV5-1 and TRBJ1-1; 8 bases map to TRBD1. The germline gives CDR1 SGHRS, CDR2 YFSETQ. The CDR3 extends over 14 amino acids. V was pared by 0 bases and J by 4 bases, with 2 bases of the junction left unmatched. The CDR3 spells CASSLAGGSTEAFF. Written as DNA, the CDR3 is TGCGCCAGCAGCTTGGCAGGGGGCTCCACTGAAGCTTTCTTT.

This chain connects TRBV5-4 to TRBJ1-1; D is ambiguous. Deletions cut 4 bases from V and 5 bases from J, with 12 bases between. The germline V gene has CDR1 SGHNT and CDR2 YYREEE (reference sequence). The CDR3 is 13 amino acids. The DNA of the CDR3 is TGTGCCAGCAGCCCACCCCTTGGGACTGAAGCTTTCTTT. Its protein is CASSPPLGTEAFF.

The chain links TRBV6-6 to TRBJ1-4, with 7 bases aligning to TRBD1. The CDR3 spans 14 residues. CDR1 is MNHNY, CDR2 SVGAGI, per germline (reference sequence). V lost 5 bases to trimming and J lost 8 bases; unmatched junction nucleotides: 8. CDR3 in amino acids: CASSKGQPPEKLFF. The CDR3, as DNA: TGTGCCAGCAGTAAGGGACAGCCTCCGGAAAAACTGTTTTTT.

This clone turned up a few times. The J gene is TRBJ2-5, the V gene TRBV7-2, with D tentatively TRBD1 (5 bases). V lost 5 bases to trimming and J lost 5 bases, with 12 bases between them. There are 13 residues in the CDR3. Germline V gene data show CDR1 as SGHTA and CDR2 as FQGNSA. The CDR3 reads CASSRSQGETQYF. DNA of the CDR3: TGTGCCAGCAGCCGGAGTCAGGGTGAGACCCAGTACTTC.

The chain recombines TRBV2 with TRBJ2-5, with TRBD1 as a possible D gene (6 bases). The CDR3 loop spans 15 amino acids. From germline, CDR1 is SNHLY and CDR2 FYNNEI. V lost 4 bases and J lost 1, with 13 bases in between. The CDR3 spells CASSGGQATQETQYF. CDR3 coding DNA: TGTGCCAGCAGTGGGGGGCAGGCTACCCAAGAGACCCAGTACTTC.

The CDR3 loop reads CASSSQPTANANNEQFF. The CDR3 DNA follows: TGCGCCAGCAGCTCACAACCAACAGCGAACGCGAACAATGAGCAGTTCTTC. This rearrangement joins TRBV5-1 to TRBJ2-1; no clear D. Germline V gene data show CDR1 as SGHRS and CDR2 as YFSETQ. This CDR3 contains 17 residues. Trimming stripped 3 bases from V and 5 bases from J, with 21 bases between.

This clone was seen only a few times. The chain is built from TRBV27 and TRBJ2-3; 9 bases fit TRBD2. Germline V gene sequence: CDR1 MNHEY, CDR2 SMNVEV (reference sequence). The CDR3 loop spans 15 amino acids. Germline trimming cut 4 bases from V and 5 bases from J; bases unmatched to any gene: 7. Written as DNA, the CDR3 is TGTGCCAGCAGTTCGCCGGGACTAGCTGTAGATACGCAGTATTTT. It is translated as CASSSPGLAVDTQYF.

The chain has TRBV18 and TRBJ2-5; a weak D match, TRBD2 (5 bases). This CDR3 is built from 13 residues. Germline lookup yields CDR1 KGHSH and CDR2 LQKENI. The V end lost 3 bases, the J end lost 5 bases, and 10 bases lay between the germline ends. The CDR3 DNA sequence: TGTGCCAGCTCACCGGTGCGGGTGGAGACCCAGTACTTC. Translating gives CASSPVRVETQYF.

This clone was seen a single time. The rearrangement uses TRBV18 and TRBJ1-1; 7 bases are shared with TRBD1. V trimming: 5 bases; J trimming: 3 bases; junction bases outside the gene matches: 15. The V gene's germline CDR1 is KGHSH and CDR2 LQKENI. CDR3 length: 17 amino acids. The CDR3 loop reads CASSFTRQGKRDTEAFF. In DNA form, the CDR3 reads TGTGCCAGCTCATTCACGCGACAGGGAAAAAGGGACACTGAAGCTTTCTTT.

The chain has TRBV28 and TRBJ2-7; 8 bases line up with TRBD2. CDR3 size: 13 residues. V lost 6 bases and J lost 6; bases outside the gene matches: 7. Germline V lookup: CDR1 MDHEN, CDR2 SYDVKM. CDR3: CASSGRAGVEQYF. In DNA form, the CDR3 reads TGTGCCAGCAGCGGGAGGGCCGGGGTCGAGCAGTACTTC.